This is a list of T cell receptor beta chains from one sample in a study of T cells after yellow fever vaccination. TCRdb itself ran the 5' RACE reads through MiXCR, one entry per CDR3 protein. There are about 210,000 distinct CDR3 sequences in the sample; more than 3% occur only once, and less than 3.5% lies in the top ten. Material: CD4+ T cells sorted from PBMCs, obtained 10 days after the yellow fever booster vaccination. The receptor set was obtained from a man between 18 and 35 years old who received the YFV17D yellow fever vaccine. The CDR3 runs from the conserved cysteine through the conserved F or W. D genes are given only for firm matches. A row's size may be missing; if present it is once, few, many or a size class.

D gene,J gene,V gene,clone size,CDR3 DNA,CDR3 protein
.,TRBJ1-3,TRBV10-3,.,TGTGCCGCGGGCGGGCTCAGTGGAAACACCATATATTTT,CAAGGLSGNTIYF
TRBD1,TRBJ1-5,TRBV20-1,few,TGCAGTGCTACCCGGACAGGGTTTGTTCAGCCCCAGCATTTT,CSATRTGFVQPQHF
.,TRBJ2-7,TRBV5-6,.,TGTGCCAGCAGCTTGACTGGCGATTCCTACGAGCAGTACTTC,CASSLTGDSYEQYF
TRBD1,TRBJ1-1,TRBV20-1,many,TGCAGTGCTCCCAGACAGGGTGGGGTGGGGACTGAAGCTTTCTTT,CSAPRQGGVGTEAFF
TRBD1,TRBJ1-3,TRBV7-9,.,TGTGCCAGCAGCTTTTGGGGCAGGGGGCTCCTTTTCTCTGGAAACACCATATATTTT,CASSFWGRGLLFSGNTIYF
TRBD1,TRBJ2-5,TRBV7-9,.,TGTGCCAGCAGGAGGACAGGGGGCCAGGAGACCCAGTACTTC,CASRRTGGQETQYF
TRBD1,TRBJ1-3,TRBV18,.,TGTGCCAGCTCACCACTTCCGGGACAGAGCTCTGGAAACACCATATATTTT,CASSPLPGQSSGNTIYF
TRBD1,TRBJ1-1,TRBV6-2/TRBV6-3,few,TGTGCCAGCAACTCGAGGGGGCCCGGCACTGAAGCTTTCTTT,CASNSRGPGTEAFF
.,TRBJ1-1,TRBV7-9,many,TGTGCCAGCAGCCCCTGGGGGGGAGACACTGAAGCTTTCTTT,CASSPWGGDTEAFF
TRBD2,TRBJ2-7,TRBV7-8,many,TGTGCCAGCAGGAAGGAGAGACTAGCGGGGAGCCACGAGCAGTACTTC,CASRKERLAGSHEQYF
.,TRBJ1-1,TRBV6-6,many,TGTGCCAGCAGCACGGGGCAGAACACTGAAGCTTTCTTT,CASSTGQNTEAFF
.,TRBJ1-5,TRBV20-1,few,TGCAGTGCTAGAGGAGGGAACAATCAGCCCCAGCATTTT,CSARGGNNQPQHF
.,TRBJ2-2,TRBV7-9,.,TGTGCCAGCACCCACAGCGTTAGGGCCGGGGAGCTGTTTTTT,CASTHSVRAGELFF
.,TRBJ1-2,TRBV28,few,TGTGCCAGCAGTTTAGGACAGTCTCGTGGCTACACCTTC,CASSLGQSRGYTF